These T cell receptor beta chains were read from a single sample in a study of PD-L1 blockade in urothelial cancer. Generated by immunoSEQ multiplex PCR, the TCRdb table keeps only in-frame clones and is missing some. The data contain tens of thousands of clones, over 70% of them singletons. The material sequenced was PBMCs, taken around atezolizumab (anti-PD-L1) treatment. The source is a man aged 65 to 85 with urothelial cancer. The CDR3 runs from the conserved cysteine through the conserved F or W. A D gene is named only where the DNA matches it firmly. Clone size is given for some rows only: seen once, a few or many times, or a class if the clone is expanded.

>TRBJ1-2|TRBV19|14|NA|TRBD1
TGTGCCAGTAGTATAGAGGACAGGGGGATTGGCTACACCTTC
CASSIEDRGIGYTF
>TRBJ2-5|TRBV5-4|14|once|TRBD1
TGTGCCAGCAGCTCGAACAGGGGTCGAGAGACCCAGTACTTC
CASSSNRGRETQYF
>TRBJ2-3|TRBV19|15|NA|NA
TGTGCCAGTAGTAGGGACAACCCGTACACAGATACGCAGTATTTT
CASSRDNPYTDTQYF
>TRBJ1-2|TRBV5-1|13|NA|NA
TGCGCCAGCAGCTTGCAGGAGGGGAATGGCTACACCTTC
CASSLQEGNGYTF
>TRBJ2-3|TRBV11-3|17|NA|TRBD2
TGTGCCAGCAGCTTAGGCCCTAGCGGGAGGGCCGAAGATACGCAGTATTTT
CASSLGPSGRAEDTQYF
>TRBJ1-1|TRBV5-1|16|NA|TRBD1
TGCGCCAGCAGCGGGGACAGGGTGGGGATGAACACTGAAGCTTTCTTT
CASSGDRVGMNTEAFF
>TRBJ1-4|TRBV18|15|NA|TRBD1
TGTGCCAGCTCACAGGGACAGGGACGTGAAGAAAAACTGTTTTTT
CASSQGQGREEKLFF
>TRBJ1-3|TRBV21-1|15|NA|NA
TGTGCCAGCAGCAAAGAAACAGGCTTAGGAAACACCATATATTTT
CASSKETGLGNTIYF
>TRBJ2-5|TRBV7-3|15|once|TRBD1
TGTGCCAGCAGCTCGGGACAGGGGGCTCGAGAGACCCAGTACTTC
CASSSGQGARETQYF
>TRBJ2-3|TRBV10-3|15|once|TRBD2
TGTGCCATCAGTGAGTCGACGGGAGGTCCAGATACGCAGTATTTT
CAISESTGGPDTQYF
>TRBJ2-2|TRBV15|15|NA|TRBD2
TGTGCCACCAGCCGAGGACTAGCGAACACCGGGGAGCTGTTTTTT
CATSRGLANTGELFF
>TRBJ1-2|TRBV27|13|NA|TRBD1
TGTGCCACTACGACAGGGCCTAACTATGGCTACACCTTC
CATTTGPNYGYTF
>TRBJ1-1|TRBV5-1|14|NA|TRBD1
TGCGCCAGCAGCTCGACAGGGCTCAGCACTGAAGCTTTCTTT
CASSSTGLSTEAFF
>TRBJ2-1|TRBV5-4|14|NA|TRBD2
TGTGCCAGCAGCTCACAACTAGCGGGACTAGAGCAGTTCTTC
CASSSQLAGLEQFF
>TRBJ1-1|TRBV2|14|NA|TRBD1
TGTGCCAGCATCCGGGGGACAGGGGGGACTGAAGCTTTCTTT
CASIRGTGGTEAFF
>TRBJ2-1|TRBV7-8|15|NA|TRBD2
TGTGCCAGCAGCTTTGTGGCTAGCGGGAGACATGAGCAGTTCTTC
CASSFVASGRHEQFF
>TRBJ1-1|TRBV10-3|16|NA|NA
TGTGCCATCAGTGAGAAGGCAGGGAGGTCGGACACTGAAGCTTTCTTT
CAISEKAGRSDTEAFF
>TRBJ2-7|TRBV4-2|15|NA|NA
TGTGCCAGCAGCCAAGAGGAGGGGACCCCCTACGAGCAGTACTTC
CASSQEEGTPYEQYF
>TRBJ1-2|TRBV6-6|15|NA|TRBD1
TGTGCCAGCAGACAACCGGACAGGGGACCCTATGGCTACACCTTC
CASRQPDRGPYGYTF
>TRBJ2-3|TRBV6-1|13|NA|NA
TGTGCCAGCAGTGAGGGGCTCCGAGATACGCAGTATTTT
CASSEGLRDTQYF
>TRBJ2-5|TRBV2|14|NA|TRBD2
TGTGCCAGCAGCTTATCTAGCGGGGGGGAGACCCAGTACTTC
CASSLSSGGETQYF
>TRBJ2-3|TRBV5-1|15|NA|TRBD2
TGCGCCAGCAGCTTGGAGCGGGGCGACACAGATACGCAGTATTTT
CASSLERGDTDTQYF
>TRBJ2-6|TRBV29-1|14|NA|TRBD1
TGCAGCGTGGACAGGGGGCAAGGGGCCAACGTCCTGACTTTC
CSVDRGQGANVLTF
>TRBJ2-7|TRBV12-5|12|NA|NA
TGTGCTAGTAAGCGGGACCAGGGGAAGCAGTACTTC
CASKRDQGKQYF
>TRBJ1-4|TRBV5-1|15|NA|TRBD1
TGCGCCAGCAGCTGGGGGACAGGGTGGGGTGAAAAACTGTTTTTT
CASSWGTGWGEKLFF
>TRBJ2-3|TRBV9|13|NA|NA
TGTGCCAGCAGCGTAGCCCTCGCGGATACGCAGTATTTT
CASSVALADTQYF
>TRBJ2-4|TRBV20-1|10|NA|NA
TGCAGTGCTCTTATCAGGTTACAGTACTTC
CSALIRLQYF
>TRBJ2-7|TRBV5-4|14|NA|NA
TGTGCCAGCTCGACAGAAAAGACCTCCTACGAGCAGTACTTC
CASSTEKTSYEQYF
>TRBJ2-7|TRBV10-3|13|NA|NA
TGTGCCATCAGTGACAGCGATACCTACGAGCAGTACTTC
CAISDSDTYEQYF
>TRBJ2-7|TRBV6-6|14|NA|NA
TGTGCCAGCAGTCGACAGAGGAATCCCTACGAGCAGTACTTC
CASSRQRNPYEQYF
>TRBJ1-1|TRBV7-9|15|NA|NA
TGTGCCAGCAGCGCAAGGACAGCCCTGAACACTGAAGCTTTCTTT
CASSARTALNTEAFF
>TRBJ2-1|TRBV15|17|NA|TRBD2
TGTGCCACCAGCAGGAATCGGGCTAGCGGGGTTAACAATGAGCAGTTCTTC
CATSRNRASGVNNEQFF
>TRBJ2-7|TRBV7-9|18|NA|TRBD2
TGTGCCAGCAGCTCAGACTCCTGGGGGACTAGCGGGCTTTACGAGCAGTACTTC
CASSSDSWGTSGLYEQYF
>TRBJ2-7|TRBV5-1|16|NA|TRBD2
TGCGCCAGCAGCTTGGGACTAGCGGGAGTGAACTACGAGCAGTACTTC
CASSLGLAGVNYEQYF
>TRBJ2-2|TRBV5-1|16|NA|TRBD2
TGCGCCAGCAGCCCGGGAGCGGGAGGGCCCTCCGGGGAGCTGTTTTTT
CASSPGAGGPSGELFF
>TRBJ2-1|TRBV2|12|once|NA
TGTGCCAGCAGCCGCGACAGCAATGAGCAGTTCTTC
CASSRDSNEQFF
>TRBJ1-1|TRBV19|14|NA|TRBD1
TGTGCCAGTAGTGTGACAGGGGACATCACTGAAGCTTTCTTT
CASSVTGDITEAFF
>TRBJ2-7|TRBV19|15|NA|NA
TGTGCCAGTAGTATAACGCACGGGACACTATACGAGCAGTACTTC
CASSITHGTLYEQYF
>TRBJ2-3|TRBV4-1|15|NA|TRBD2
TGCGCCAGCAGCGACGGGAGCGGGATAACAGATACGCAGTATTTT
CASSDGSGITDTQYF
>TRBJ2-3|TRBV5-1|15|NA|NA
TGCGCCAGCAGCTTCATCGGGGTGGGTTCAGATACGCAGTATTTT
CASSFIGVGSDTQYF
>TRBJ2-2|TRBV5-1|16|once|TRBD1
TGCGCCAGCAGCGATTCGACAGGGGGCCTCACCGGGGAGCTGTTTTTT
CASSDSTGGLTGELFF
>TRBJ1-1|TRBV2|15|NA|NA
TGTGCCAGCAGTGAGGATACAGGGCAAGGCACTGAAGCTTTCTTT
CASSEDTGQGTEAFF
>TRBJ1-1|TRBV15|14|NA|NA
TGTGCCACCAGCAGGGGAGGAGCGAACACTGAAGCTTTCTTT
CATSRGGANTEAFF
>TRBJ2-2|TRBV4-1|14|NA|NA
TGCGCCAGCAGCCTAAACAGGGACCCCGGGGAGCTGTTTTTT
CASSLNRDPGELFF
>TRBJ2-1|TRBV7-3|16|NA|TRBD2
TGTGCCAGCAGCAAAGCTAGCGGGAGTGGGAACAATGAGCAGTTCTTC
CASSKASGSGNNEQFF
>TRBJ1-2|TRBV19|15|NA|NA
TGTGCCAGTAGTATAGCTACCGGGATGAACTATGGCTACACCTTC
CASSIATGMNYGYTF
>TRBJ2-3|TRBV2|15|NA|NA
TGTGCCAGCAGTGAAGCGCTACTAGAAGGAGATACGCAGTATTTT
CASSEALLEGDTQYF
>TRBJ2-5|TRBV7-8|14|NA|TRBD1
TGTGCCAGCAGCTTCCTACAGGGGGGAGAGACCCAGTACTTC
CASSFLQGGETQYF
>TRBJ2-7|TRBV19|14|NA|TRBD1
TGTGCCAGTAGTAGAGACAGGGGAAACTACGAGCAGTACTTC
CASSRDRGNYEQYF
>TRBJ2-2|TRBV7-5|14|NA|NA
TGTGCCAGAAGCTCGGGACAGAACACCGGGGAGCTGTTTTTT
CARSSGQNTGELFF
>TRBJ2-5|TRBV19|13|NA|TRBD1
TGTGCCAGTAGCCAGACAGGGGCAGAGACCCAGTACTTC
CASSQTGAETQYF
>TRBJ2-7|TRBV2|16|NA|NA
TGTGCCAGCAGTAGCAGGGGTTGGGTATCACGCTACGAGCAGTACTTC
CASSSRGWVSRYEQYF
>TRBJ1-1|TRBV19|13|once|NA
TGTGCCATTCTGGACAGTGGGAACACTGAAGCTTTCTTT
CAILDSGNTEAFF
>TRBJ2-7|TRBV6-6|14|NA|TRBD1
TGTGCCAGCAGCTGGACAGGGGGCGCGGGGGAGCAGTACTTC
CASSWTGGAGEQYF
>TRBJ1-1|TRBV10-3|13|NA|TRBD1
TGTGCCATCAGTCCCGGGACAGCGACTGAAGCTTTCTTT
CAISPGTATEAFF
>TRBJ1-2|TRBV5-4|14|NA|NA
TGTGCCAGCAGCTTCAACGGAGACCTAGTTGGCTACACCTTC
CASSFNGDLVGYTF